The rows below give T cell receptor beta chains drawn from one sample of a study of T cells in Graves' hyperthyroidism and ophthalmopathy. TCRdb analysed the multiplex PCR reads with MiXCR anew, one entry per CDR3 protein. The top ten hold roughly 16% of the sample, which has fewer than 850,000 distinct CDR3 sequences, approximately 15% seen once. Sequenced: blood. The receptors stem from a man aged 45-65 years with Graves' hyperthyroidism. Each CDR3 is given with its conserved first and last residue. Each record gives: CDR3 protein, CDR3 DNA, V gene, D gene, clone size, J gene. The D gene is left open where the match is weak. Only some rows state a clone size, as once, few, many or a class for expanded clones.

CDR3aa: CASSLVLDTYEQYF
CDR3nt: TGTGCCAGCAGCTTGGTTCTAGACACCTACGAGCAGTACTTC
v_gene: TRBV11-2
d_gene: -
abundance: -
j_gene: TRBJ2-7

CDR3aa: CASSYGTHYQETQYF
CDR3nt: TGCGCCAGCAGCTACGGGACTCACTACCAAGAGACCCAGTACTTC
v_gene: TRBV4-1
d_gene: -
abundance: -
j_gene: TRBJ2-5

CDR3aa: CASSEGTGNGYTF
CDR3nt: TGTGCCAGCAGTGAAGGAACAGGGAACGGCTACACCTTC
v_gene: TRBV2
d_gene: -
abundance: many
j_gene: TRBJ1-2

CDR3aa: CASSLEPRNTEAFF
CDR3nt: TGCGCCAGCAGCTTGGAACCACGGAACACTGAAGCTTTCTTT
v_gene: TRBV5-1
d_gene: -
abundance: few
j_gene: TRBJ1-1

CDR3aa: CASSTVLAGTDTQYF
CDR3nt: TGTGCCAGCAGTACGGTACTAGCGGGCACAGATACGCAGTATTTT
v_gene: TRBV28
d_gene: TRBD2
abundance: many
j_gene: TRBJ2-3

CDR3aa: CASSLVGDRGSPLHF
CDR3nt: TGTGCCAGCAGCTTAGTTGGGGACAGGGGATCACCCCTCCACTTT
v_gene: TRBV11-2
d_gene: TRBD1
abundance: -
j_gene: TRBJ1-6

CDR3aa: CASSSWTATQPQHF
CDR3nt: TGTGCCAGCAGCTCCTGGACAGCCACTCAGCCCCAGCATTTT
v_gene: TRBV6-1
d_gene: -
abundance: -
j_gene: TRBJ1-5

CDR3aa: CASTGRQGSDTQYF
CDR3nt: TGTGCCAGCACTGGCCGACAGGGGTCGGATACGCAGTATTTT
v_gene: TRBV12-3/TRBV12-4
d_gene: TRBD1
abundance: few
j_gene: TRBJ2-3

CDR3aa: CASSSISGLSSYNEQFF
CDR3nt: TGTGCCAGCAGCTCCATTAGCGGGTTGAGCTCCTACAATGAGCAGTTCTTC
v_gene: TRBV7-6
d_gene: TRBD2
abundance: -
j_gene: TRBJ2-1

CDR3aa: CASSVGDRVYNEQFF
CDR3nt: TGTGCCAGCAGCGTAGGGGACAGGGTCTACAATGAGCAGTTCTTC
v_gene: TRBV9
d_gene: TRBD1
abundance: few
j_gene: TRBJ2-1

CDR3aa: CASSIPKGTAYNEQFF
CDR3nt: TGTGCCAGTAGTATTCCCAAGGGGACAGCCTACAATGAGCAGTTCTTC
v_gene: TRBV19
d_gene: TRBD1
abundance: -
j_gene: TRBJ2-1

CDR3aa: CASSLAQGRTYEQYF
CDR3nt: TGCGCCAGCAGCTTGGCCCAGGGGAGGACCTACGAGCAGTACTTC
v_gene: TRBV5-1
d_gene: -
abundance: many
j_gene: TRBJ2-7

CDR3aa: CASSPNREFEPQHF
CDR3nt: TGTGCCAGCAGCCCTAACAGGGAATTCGAGCCCCAGCATTTT
v_gene: TRBV28
d_gene: -
abundance: few
j_gene: TRBJ1-5

CDR3aa: CASSPGPYYNEQFF
CDR3nt: TGTGCCAGCAGCCCAGGACCCTACTACAATGAGCAGTTCTTC
v_gene: TRBV7-8
d_gene: -
abundance: many
j_gene: TRBJ2-1

CDR3aa: CASSQQEYTEAFF
CDR3nt: TGTGCCAGCAGTCAACAGGAATACACTGAAGCTTTCTTT
v_gene: TRBV12-3/TRBV12-4
d_gene: -
abundance: many
j_gene: TRBJ1-1

CDR3aa: CASIKARGSDTQYF
CDR3nt: TGTGCCAGCATTAAGGCCCGAGGGTCAGATACGCAGTATTTT
v_gene: TRBV2
d_gene: -
abundance: many
j_gene: TRBJ2-3